Following are 23 T cell receptor beta chains from one sample sequenced in a study of regulatory T cells in long-lasting Graves disease. Investigators prepared the TCR beta libraries by applying iRepertoire HTBI primers and Arm-PCR of CDR3 regions. TCRdb used MiXCR to reprocess the multiplex PCR reads, holding one entry per CDR3 protein. The sample yields fewer than 350,000 distinct CDR3 sequences, about 18% seen once. Time point here: newly diagnosed GD, antithyroid drugs for less than 3 months. Scientists built the TCR library using RNA that was extracted from PBMCs. Sample: peripheral blood mononuclear cells (PBMCs), taken at new diagnosis, from a patient treated with antithyroid drugs. All receptors derive from a female donor with Graves disease.

Ten or more counts support this clonotype. The J gene is TRBJ1-4, the V gene TRBV30; D is unclear. CDR3 size: 15 residues. V was cut by 2 bases and J by 4 bases, with 14 bases left in between. Per the germline V gene, CDR1 is GTSNPN and CDR2 is SVGIG (reference sequence). CDR3 amino acids: CAWSPEGRSNEKLFF. In nucleotides, the CDR3 is TGTGCCTGGAGTCCCGAGGGCAGAAGTAATGAAAAACTGTTTTTT.

This clonotype was seen ten or more times. The V and J genes are TRBV5-4 and TRBJ2-5; D ambiguous. Trimming took 0 bases from V and 4 from J, leaving 10 bases between them. Looked up from germline, CDR1 is SGHNT and CDR2 is YYREEE (reference sequence). CDR3 length: 14 residues. CDR3 sequence: CASSLGGEGETQYF. CDR3 in DNA: TGTGCCAGCAGCTTGGGAGGAGAAGGAGAGACCCAGTACTTC.

Many counts were recorded for this clonotype. The chain employs TRBV18 and TRBJ2-1; D uncertain. This CDR3 is built from 13 residues. V was trimmed by 5 bases and J by 5 bases, leaving 10 bases between them. CDR1 and CDR2 from the germline V gene are KGHSH and LQKENI. CDR3 in amino acids: CASSGGSNNEQFF. CDR3 bases: TGTGCCAGCTCAGGCGGTTCTAACAATGAGCAGTTCTTC.

The table lists this clonotype with a few counts. V usage is TRBV27 and J usage is TRBJ1-5, with a possible D match to TRBD1 (5 bases). Germline CDR1 is MNHEY and CDR2 is SMNVEV (reference sequence). V was clipped by 8 bases and J by 4 bases, with 12 bases between them. The CDR3 is made up of 13 amino acids. The CDR3 here is CASRRTTNQPQHF. In DNA, the CDR3 is TGTGCCAGCCGACGGACAACTAATCAGCCCCAGCATTTT.

This clonotype was seen only a few times. The chain employs TRBV2 and TRBJ2-7, with 16 positions matching TRBD2. Trimming removed 6 bases from V and 2 bases from J; junction bases left unmatched: 10. CDR3 length: 18 residues. The germline gives CDR1 SNHLY, CDR2 FYNNEI. The CDR3 protein is CASSPGLAGGPVAYEQYF. The CDR3 coding sequence is TGTGCCAGCAGCCCGGGACTAGCGGGAGGGCCTGTGGCCTACGAGCAGTACTTC.

At least ten counts were recorded for this clonotype. The chain couples TRBV3-1 to TRBJ2-5; D could derive from TRBD1 or TRBD2 (5 bases each). The V gene's germline CDR1 is LGHDT and CDR2 YNNKEL (reference sequence). This CDR3 contains 13 residues. V was trimmed by 8 bases and J by 2 bases, leaving 12 bases between them. DNA for the CDR3: TGTGCCAGCGCCGGGACGGAGCAAGAGACCCAGTACTTC. This sequence encodes CASAGTEQETQYF.

V gene TRBV19 combines with J gene TRBJ1-4; maybe TRBD1 (5 bases). The ends were cut back, 5 bases at V and 8 bases at J, with 15 bases in the middle. The CDR3 consists of 14 residues. Per germline, CDR1 LNHDA and CDR2 SQIVND (reference sequence). CDR3 nucleotides: TGTGCCAGTAGTTCCGAAGTGGACATCGAAAAACTGTTTTTT. Translation gives CASSSEVDIEKLFF.

The chain joins TRBV9 to TRBJ2-1, with 13 positions matching TRBD2. Germline values: CDR1 SGDLS, CDR2 YYNGEE. V dropped 0 bases and J dropped 7; count of bases not matched to a gene: 7. The CDR3 extends over 17 amino acids. CDR3 DNA sequence: TGTGCCAGCAGCGTAGTCTCGACTAGCGGGAGGATGAATGAGCAGTTCTTC. Translating it yields CASSVVSTSGRMNEQFF.

This clonotype was recorded many times. The rearrangement links TRBV2 to TRBJ1-1; TRBD1 matches at 8 bases. Germline V CDR1 and CDR2: SNHLY, FYNNEI. The CDR3 covers 14 residues. V shed 5 bases and J 5 bases; nucleotides not matched to a gene: 7. CDR3 sequence (DNA): TGTGCCAGCAGTAAACAGGGGGTTGGGACTGAAGCTTTCTTT. This codes for CASSKQGVGTEAFF.

Many counts were recorded for this clonotype. CDR3: CSAREGGGQETQYF. The CDR3, as DNA: TGCAGTGCTAGAGAGGGGGGGGGACAAGAGACCCAGTACTTC. J is TRBJ2-5 and V is TRBV20-1, with 7 nucleotides matching TRBD2. The CDR3 totals 14 residues. V shed 0 bases and J 2 bases; nucleotides not matched to a gene: 3. Germline-derived CDR1 and CDR2 are DFQATT and SNEGSKA (reference sequence).

A single count supports this clonotype. The J gene is TRBJ1-5, the V gene TRBV28, with D maybe TRBD1 (5 bases). This CDR3 is built from 16 residues. CDR1 MDHEN and CDR2 SYDVKM come from the germline V gene. V was cut by 5 bases and J by 4 bases, with 18 bases left in between. The chain's CDR3 is CASSGQRGSRNQPQHF. CDR3 in DNA: TGTGCCAGCAGTGGGCAGAGGGGATCCCGTAATCAGCCCCAGCATTTT. Full variable domain (missing parts from reference TRBV28 and TRBJ1-5): DVKVTQSSRYLVKRTGEKVFLECVQDMDHENMFWYRQDPGLGLRLIYFSYDVKMKEKGDIPEGYSVSREKKERFSLILESASTNQTSMYLCASSGQRGSRNQPQHFGDGTRLSIL.

At least ten counts were recorded for this clonotype. The gene calls are TRBV2 and TRBJ2-1; 9 bases map to TRBD2. After removal of 8 bases from V and 4 bases from J, the junction contained 9 bases not matched to a gene. The CDR3 length is 15 residues. Germline V CDR1 and CDR2: SNHLY, FYNNEI. CDR3 nucleotide sequence: TGTGCCAGCCCCCCGACTAGCGGCCCATACAATGAGCAGTTCTTC. This codes for CASPPTSGPYNEQFF.

This clonotype has at least ten counts. The V call is TRBV18, the J call TRBJ1-1, with D hard to call. Per germline, CDR1 KGHSH and CDR2 LQKENI. The CDR3 has 13 residues. V was clipped by 3 bases and J by 0 bases, with 5 bases between them. The CDR3 spells CASSPDMNTEAFF. CDR3 in DNA: TGTGCCAGCTCACCTGATATGAACACTGAAGCTTTCTTT.

This clonotype was found many times. The chain employs TRBV11-3 and TRBJ2-5, with D possibly TRBD1 on 6 matching bases. CDR3 length equals 15 residues. Per germline, CDR1 SGHNT and CDR2 YENEEA. V lost 2 bases and J lost 5, with 15 bases in between. The CDR3 reads CASSLNTGTLETQYF. In DNA form, the CDR3 reads TGTGCCAGCAGCTTAAATACAGGGACCCTGGAGACCCAGTACTTC.

The J gene is TRBJ2-7, the V gene TRBV5-6; 13 positions match TRBD2. In germline, CDR1 is SGHDT, CDR2 YYEEEE. CDR3 length: 15 residues. The V and J ends lost 4 bases and 3 bases, in that order; junction bases with no gene match: 4. The CDR3 nucleotides are TGTGCCAGCAGCGGGGGACTAGCGGGGTTCTACGAGCAGTACTTC. Protein sequence: CASSGGLAGFYEQYF.

This clonotype was seen only a few times. The chain joins TRBV19 to TRBJ2-2, with 16 bases identical to TRBD2. Germline CDR1 LNHDA, CDR2 SQIVND (reference sequence). The CDR3 is made up of 20 amino acids. J gave up 4 bases and V 4 bases, and 12 bases lay outside the gene matches. The CDR3 DNA is TGTGCCAGTAGTAGACCTCCGGGACTAGCGGGAGGGCGTAGCACCGGGGAGCTGTTTTTT. It specifies CASSRPPGLAGGRSTGELFF.

In its sample, this clonotype was seen many times. The gene calls are TRBV19 and TRBJ2-1; 11 bases match TRBD2. The germline V gene has CDR1 LNHDA and CDR2 SQIVND (reference sequence). The CDR3 runs to 16 residues. The trim removed 4 bases at V and 0 bases at J, leaving 2 bases unmatched. The CDR3 nucleotides are TGTGCCAGTAGTAGACTAGCGGGACTCTCCTACAATGAGCAGTTCTTC. Its protein product is CASSRLAGLSYNEQFF.

Notes on this clonotype: The CDR3 ends on some other residue instead of the conserved phenylalanine or tryptophan, so this is likely a read error. The chain uses TRBV4-1 and TRBJ2-3; 7 nucleotides agree with TRBD1. The CDR3 extends over 17 amino acids. V dropped 0 bases and J dropped 5; count of bases not matched to a gene: 11. Germline V gene sequence: CDR1 MGHRA, CDR2 YSYEKL. The CDR3 reads CASSQEQQGPPKDTQYV. CDR3 DNA: TGCGCCAGCAGCCAAGAACAACAGGGGCCGCCGAAAGATACGCAGTATGTT.

This clonotype was seen at least ten times. V usage is TRBV12-3 or TRBV12-4 and J usage is TRBJ1-1, with a weak D call TRBD1 (5 bases). V gave up 2 bases and J gave up 10 bases, with 8 bases separating them. This CDR3 spans 11 amino acids. CDR3 DNA sequence: TGTGCCAGCAGTTTACATGGGGGAGCTTTCTTT. Its protein product is CASSLHGGAFF.

At least ten counts were recorded for this clonotype. V is TRBV28 and J is TRBJ1-5; no reliable D call. Deletions cut 6 bases from V and 3 bases from J, with 15 bases between. CDR1 MDHEN and CDR2 SYDVKM come from the germline V gene. The CDR3 has 15 residues. CDR3: CASRTPGGNNQPQHF. CDR3 DNA sequence: TGTGCCAGCAGAACCCCGGGCGGGAACAATCAGCCCCAGCATTTT.

This clonotype was recorded many times. The CDR3 is CASSQADRFQQYF. Here the CDR3 DNA reads TGTGCCAGCAGCCAAGCCGACAGGTTCCAGCAGTACTTC. The chain combines TRBV14 with TRBJ2-7, with a weak D call TRBD1 (6 bases). CDR1 is SGHDN and CDR2 is FVKESK in the germline V gene. The CDR3 totals 13 residues. Trimming took 1 base from V and 8 from J, leaving 12 bases between them.

This clonotype was observed a handful of times. The rearrangement joins TRBV20-1 to TRBJ2-5; 12 nucleotides agree with TRBD2. After removal of 2 bases from V and 4 bases from J, the junction contained 5 bases not matched to a gene. The CDR3 is 15 amino acids. Germline V gene sequence: CDR1 DFQATT, CDR2 SNEGSKA (reference sequence). The CDR3: CSARQPGLAGETQYF. The CDR3 coding sequence is TGCAGTGCTAGACAACCGGGACTAGCGGGAGAGACCCAGTACTTC.

This clonotype was detected ten times or more. V is TRBV10-1 and J is TRBJ1-2, with 8 bases identical to TRBD1. The CDR3 covers 13 residues. Germline V gene lookup returns CDR1 WNHNN and CDR2 SYGVQD (reference sequence). V gave up 5 bases and J gave up 3 bases; unmatched junction bases: 2. The CDR3, as DNA: TGCGCCAGCAGTAAGGACAGGGACTATGGCTACACCTTC. This encodes CASSKDRDYGYTF.